Below are 18 T cell receptor beta chains sequenced from a single sample in a study of OX40 agonist ivuxolimab in advanced cancers. Clones were sequenced by immunoSEQ multiplex PCR, and TCRdb holds only the in-frame ones, with some missing. The sample has 38,000 or so clones, around 89% seen once; the top ten hold roughly 40%. Source: CD4+ or CD8+ T cells sorted from blood, taken in a trial of the OX40 agonist ivuxolimab. These TCRs come from an adult with an advanced solid tumor such as melanoma, head and neck, liver or kidney cancer.

This chain links TRBV7-2 with TRBJ1-5, with 9 bases lining up with TRBD1. Germline V lookup: CDR1 SGHTA, CDR2 FQGNSA. J lost 8 bases, V lost 6 bases, and 8 bases had no gene match. The CDR3 loop spans 14 amino acids. CDR3 DNA sequence: TGTGCCAGCAGTTATAACAGGGGGCCGGAGCCCCAGCATTTT. This codes for CASSYNRGPEPQHF.

The chain carries TRBV4-1 and TRBJ2-4, with 7 bases fitting TRBD2. Losses at the gene ends were 6 bases for V and 4 bases for J; bases not matched to a gene: 6. Germline lookup yields CDR1 MGHRA and CDR2 YSYEKL. The CDR3 covers 14 residues. Written as DNA, the CDR3 is TGCGCCAGCAGGGATTTGGGGGGGAAAAACATTCAGTACTTC. This gives the protein CASRDLGGKNIQYF.

This CDR3 reads CATNPGQDNEKLFF. The DNA of the CDR3 is TGTGCCACCAACCCGGGACAGGATAATGAAAAACTGTTTTTT. The chain is built from TRBV15 and TRBJ1-4, with 8 bases identical to TRBD1. CDR1 is LNHNV, CDR2 YYDKDF, per germline (reference sequence). V was clipped by 7 bases and J by 4 bases; unmatched bases: 5. The CDR3 spans 14 residues.

The rearrangement links TRBV28 to TRBJ1-2; TRBD1 matches at 7 bases. Germline V gene data show CDR1 as MDHEN and CDR2 as SYDVKM. CDR3 length equals 17 residues. V dropped 2 bases and J dropped 2; count of bases not matched to a gene: 11. This CDR3 reads CASSLARGYSSNYGYTF. The CDR3 nucleotides are TGTGCCAGCAGTTTAGCCAGGGGGTATTCAAGCAACTATGGCTACACCTTC.

This chain uses TRBV29-1 with TRBJ2-2; D ambiguous. This CDR3 has 11 amino acids. Germline V lookup: CDR1 SQVTM, CDR2 ANQGSEA. Between the trimmed V and J ends, which lost 7 bases and 5 bases, there was a span of 8 bases. The DNA for the CDR3 is TGCAGCGGGACGTCTACCGGGGAGCTGTTTTTT. It specifies CSGTSTGELFF.

The chain is built from TRBV27 and TRBJ1-1; TRBD1 aligns across 7 bases. With V trimmed by 3 bases and J by 2 bases, 9 bases remained unmatched. This CDR3 has 16 residues. CDR1 is MNHEY and CDR2 is SMNVEV in the germline V gene (reference sequence). The CDR3 protein is CASSFTGAIGNTEAFF. For the CDR3, the DNA is TGTGCCAGCAGTTTCACAGGGGCAATAGGAAACACTGAAGCTTTCTTT.

This clone was detected once. This chain links TRBV27 with TRBJ1-2; the D gene is possibly TRBD1 (6 bases). Germline V gene lookup returns CDR1 MNHEY and CDR2 SMNVEV (reference sequence). This CDR3 is 12 amino acids long. Trimming pared 10 bases from V and 8 bases from J, leaving 17 bases between. The CDR3 protein is CATLRQGGGYTF. CDR3 coding DNA: TGTGCCACCCTCAGACAAGGGGGGGGCTACACCTTC.

The CDR3 loop is CASSSPENRIIGDGYTF. The CDR3 DNA reads TGTGCCAGCAGCTCCCCAGAAAACAGGATAATAGGGGATGGCTACACCTTC. This sequence joins TRBV11-2 and TRBJ1-2; maybe TRBD1 (5 bases). Trimming stripped 4 bases from V and 6 bases from J, with 24 bases between. This CDR3 is 17 amino acids long. Germline lookup yields CDR1 SGHAT and CDR2 FQNNGV.

V and J are TRBV4-2 and TRBJ1-2, with D possibly being TRBD1 (5 bases). CDR3 length equals 16 residues. The V gene's germline CDR1 is LGHNA and CDR2 YNFKEQ. V dropped 3 bases and J dropped 3 bases, with 17 bases sitting between them. The CDR3 spells CASSQYPGTEHYGYTF. For the CDR3, the DNA is TGTGCCAGCAGCCAGTACCCCGGGACTGAGCACTATGGCTACACCTTC.

The chain employs TRBV7-3 and TRBJ2-1, with 10 bases lining up with TRBD2. V shed 4 bases, J shed 3 bases, and the junction held 6 bases outside the gene matches. CDR3 size: 16 residues. Germline V lookup: CDR1 SGHTA, CDR2 FQGTGA. The CDR3 here is CASSSTSGVDYNEQFF. The CDR3 DNA reads as TGTGCCAGCAGCTCAACTAGCGGGGTAGACTACAATGAGCAGTTCTTC.

The V gene is TRBV4-2, the J gene TRBJ2-1; TRBD2 matches 8 bases. The V and J ends lost 0 bases and 0 bases, in that order; junction bases with no gene match: 7. Germline loops: CDR1 LGHNA, CDR2 YNFKEQ. The CDR3 is 18 amino acids. The CDR3 nucleotides read TGTGCCAGCAGCCAAGACCTCTTAGCGGGAAACTCCTACAATGAGCAGTTCTTC. Its protein is CASSQDLLAGNSYNEQFF.

This chain joins TRBV14 and TRBJ1-3; D not resolved. Trimming pared 0 bases from V and 2 bases from J, leaving 11 bases between. The CDR3 totals 16 residues. Looked up from germline, CDR1 is SGHDN and CDR2 is FVKESK. In DNA form, the CDR3 reads TGTGCCAGCAGCCAAGAGACCCCAGCCCCTGGAAACACCATATATTTT. Translation gives CASSQETPAPGNTIYF.

This chain links TRBV6-6 with TRBJ2-5; D may be TRBD1 or TRBD2 (6 bases each). The CDR3 has 15 amino acids. Per the germline V gene, CDR1 is MNHNY and CDR2 is SVGAGI (reference sequence). With 5 bases removed from V and 4 bases from J, the gap between germline ends came to 17 bases. CDR3: CASSQWTEGGETQYF. The CDR3 DNA sequence: TGTGCCAGCAGTCAATGGACGGAGGGGGGAGAGACCCAGTACTTC.

As for this clone: The same CDR3 can be traced to other DNA sequences in this sample. This rearrangement joins TRBV9 to TRBJ2-3; 7 nucleotides match TRBD2. The germline V gene encodes CDR1 SGDLS and CDR2 YYNGEE. V gave up 0 bases and J gave up 3 bases; unmatched junction bases: 4. The CDR3 totals 15 residues. Written as DNA, the CDR3 is TGTGCCAGCAGCGTAGAGGGCGGGGGAACAGATACGCAGTATTTT. It encodes CASSVEGGGTDTQYF.

J is TRBJ1-1 and V is TRBV28; D uncertain. The V gene lost 5 bases and the J gene lost 1 base, with 11 bases spanning the gap. Germline lookup yields CDR1 MDHEN and CDR2 SYDVKM. CDR3 length: 14 residues. The CDR3 region has the DNA TGTGCCAGCAGTCTACAGACGGCGAACACTGAAGCTTTCTTT. It encodes CASSLQTANTEAFF.

The J gene is TRBJ2-1, the V gene TRBV6-5; D is uncertain. Germline lookup yields CDR1 MNHEY and CDR2 SVGAGI. This CDR3 has 13 residues. V lost 0 bases and J lost 7, with 7 bases in between. The CDR3 sequence is CASSYSGSNEQFF. CDR3 DNA sequence: TGTGCCAGCAGTTACTCTGGCAGTAATGAGCAGTTCTTC.

This clone was observed a single time. The rearrangement joins TRBV7-2 to TRBJ1-1; 9 bases map to TRBD1. V gave up 1 base and J gave up 7 bases; unmatched junction bases: 1. The CDR3 has 13 residues. The V gene's germline CDR1 is SGHTA and CDR2 FQGNSA. DNA of the CDR3: TGTGCCAGCAGCTTAGGGACAGGGGTTGAAGCTTTCTTT. It codes for CASSLGTGVEAFF.

The chain uses TRBV27 and TRBJ2-1; maybe TRBD2 (6 bases). V gave up 2 bases and J gave up 3 bases, with 11 bases separating them. This CDR3 region has 15 residues. Germline CDR1 is MNHEY and CDR2 is SMNVEV (reference sequence). CDR3 sequence reads: CASSLGGSGYNEQFF. As DNA, the CDR3 is TGTGCCAGCAGTTTAGGAGGGTCGGGCTACAATGAGCAGTTCTTC.